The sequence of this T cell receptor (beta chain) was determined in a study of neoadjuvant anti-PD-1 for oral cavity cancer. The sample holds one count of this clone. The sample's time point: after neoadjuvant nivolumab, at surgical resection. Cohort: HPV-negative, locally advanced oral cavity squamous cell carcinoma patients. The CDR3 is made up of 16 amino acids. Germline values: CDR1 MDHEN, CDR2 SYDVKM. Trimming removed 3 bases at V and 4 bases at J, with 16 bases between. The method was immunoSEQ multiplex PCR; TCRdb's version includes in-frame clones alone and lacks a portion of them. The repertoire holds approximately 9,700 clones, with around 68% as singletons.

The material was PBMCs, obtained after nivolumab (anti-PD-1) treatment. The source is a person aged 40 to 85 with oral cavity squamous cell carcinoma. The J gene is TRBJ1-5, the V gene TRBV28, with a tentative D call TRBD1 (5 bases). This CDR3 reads CASSLGTTTENQPQHF. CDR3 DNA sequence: TGTGCCAGCAGTTTGGGGACGACTACAGAAAATCAGCCCCAGCATTTT.